Reported below is one T cell receptor beta chain. This clonotype was observed once. Its antigen is still unknown. No quality values exist for individual bases; no much larger clone is one base distant. V loses 2 bases at its end and J loses 2 bases; junction bases beyond the gene matches: 15. The CDR3 covers 19 residues, taking in both the cysteine and the phenylalanine. The CDR3 DNA has 57 bases and is translated from base 1. CDR1 SGHRS and CDR2 YFSETQ are derived from the germline V gene. Instrument on record: Illumina NovaSeq 6000. Using 5'RACE with constant-segment primers, TCRalpha and TCRbeta cDNA libraries were constructed, with sample barcodes and unique molecular identifiers added in the process. Trizol reagent was used to extract RNA from every sample. Amplification of the libraries took two PCR steps, and the second step added a second sample barcode plus Illumina TruSeq adapters. Sequencing of libraries was performed on an Illumina NovaSeq with 2 x 150 bp paired-end reads. Per the authors' processing: Demultiplexing of reads and collapsing into UMI-guided consensus sequences were performed with migec v1.2.7. With mixcr v2.1.11, UMI consensuses were aligned to TRA and TRB V and J templates and assembled into clonotypes. Expanded or contracted clonotypes were those called significant by both edgeR and NoisET, with noise models trained on biological replicates. For edgeR calls, the cutoffs were a false discovery rate-adjusted p below 0.01 and a log2 fold-change threshold of 1. As an exploratory analysis of dynamics, max-normalized trajectories of the 1000 most abundant clonotypes were examined by PCA with hierarchical clustering. Separately sequenced CD4+ and CD8+ repertoires were used to assign a CD4 or CD8 phenotype to each responding clone. TCRdb took the public reads, trimmed them with fastp at Q25, ran MiXCR for clone calling and kept in-frame beta chains. Entries are consolidated by CDR3 protein sequence, retaining the most common genes and DNA. The V and J calls here are based on TCRdb, not the publication. The sample yields 400,000 to 500,000 distinct CDR3 sequences; 15% to 25% were counted once. The leading ten clones occupy around 8.4% of the sample.

This sample is part of a study of T-cell memory formation after mild COVID-19 (TCRdb year 2021). With respect to the entire study: TCR sequence clusters from the two donors were found to be largely donor specific. The cohort was made up of two young adult volunteers, one female and one male, who were previously healthy. Longitudinal TCRalpha and TCRbeta repertoire sequencing tracked T-cell clones expanding and contracting after mild COVID-19 in two donors.

Study-wide findings and limitations: From day 15 to 85, contracting clones showed balanced CD4/CD8 phenotypes, whereas a second wave of clones that expanded from day 15 to 37 leaned towards CD4+. The study covered only two mild cases, and larger cohorts including severe cases with pre-infection samples were considered necessary. Whether the second-wave clones peaking on day 37 were SARS-CoV-2 specific was not confirmed. Contracting CD4+ clones were located mainly in the CM and EM memory subsets, whereas CD8+ clones were found to be enriched in EMRA. Some responding clones were found in pre-infection memory, which suggests that pre-existing cross-reactive memory T cells took part in the SARS-CoV-2 response.

Ficoll-Paque density gradient centrifugation was the method used to isolate PBMCs. Sequenced input: PBMCs or a T cell subset sorted from them (not recorded which). This receptor was identified in an adult woman who had mild COVID-19 (a few samples of this study predate the infection). The sample titles of this study are shuffled in the database, so cell type and time point are left out; the donor was told from shared clones. The chain was built from TRBV5-1 and TRBJ2-2, and TRBD2 aligns with 7 junction nucleotides. The DNA sequence is TGCGCCAGCAGCTTTCGGGCTGGCCAGAGAGCGGGAAACACCGGGGAGCTGTTTTTT. Its coded protein is CASSFRAGQRAGNTGELFF.